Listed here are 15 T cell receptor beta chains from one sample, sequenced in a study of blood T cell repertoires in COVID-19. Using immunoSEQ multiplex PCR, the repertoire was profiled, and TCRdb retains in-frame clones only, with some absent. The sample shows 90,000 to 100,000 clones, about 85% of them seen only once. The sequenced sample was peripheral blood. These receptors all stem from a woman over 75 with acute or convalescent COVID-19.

The chain's CDR3 is CASSLTQGADGYTF. As DNA, the CDR3 is TGTGCCAGCAGCTTGACACAGGGAGCCGATGGCTACACCTTC. V usage is TRBV5-6 and J usage is TRBJ1-2, with a weak D call TRBD1 (6 bases). With 1 base removed from V and 6 bases from J, the gap between germline ends came to 13 bases. CDR1 and CDR2 (germline): SGHDT, YYEEEE. The CDR3 runs 14 residues.

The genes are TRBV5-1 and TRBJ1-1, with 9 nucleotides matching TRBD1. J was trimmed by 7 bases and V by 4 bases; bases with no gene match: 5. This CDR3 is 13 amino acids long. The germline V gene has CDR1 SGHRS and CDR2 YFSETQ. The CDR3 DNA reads TGCGCCAGCAGCGGACAGGGGTTCGGTGAAGCTTTCTTT. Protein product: CASSGQGFGEAFF. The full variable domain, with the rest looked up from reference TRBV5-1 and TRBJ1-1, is KAGVTQTPRYLIKTRGQQVTLSCSPISGHRSVSWYQQTPGQGLQFLFEYFSETQRNKGNFPGRFSGRQFSNSRSEMNVSTLELGDSALYLCASSGQGFGEAFFGQGTRLTVV.

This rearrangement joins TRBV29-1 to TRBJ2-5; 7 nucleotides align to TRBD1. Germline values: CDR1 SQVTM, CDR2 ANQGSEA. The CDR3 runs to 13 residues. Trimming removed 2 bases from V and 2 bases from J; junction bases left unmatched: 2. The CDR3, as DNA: TGCAGCGTTGAATCGACAGGGCAAGAGACCCAGTACTTC. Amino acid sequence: CSVESTGQETQYF.

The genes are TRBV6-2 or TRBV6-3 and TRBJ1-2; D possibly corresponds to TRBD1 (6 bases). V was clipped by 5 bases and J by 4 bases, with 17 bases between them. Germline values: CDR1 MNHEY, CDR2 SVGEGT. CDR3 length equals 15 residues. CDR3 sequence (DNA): TGTGCCAGCAGTCAATCACAGGGATCGGGCTATGGCTACACCTTC. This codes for CASSQSQGSGYGYTF.

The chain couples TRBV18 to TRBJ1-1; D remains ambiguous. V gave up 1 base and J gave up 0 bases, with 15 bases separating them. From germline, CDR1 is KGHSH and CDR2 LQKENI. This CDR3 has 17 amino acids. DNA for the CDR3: TGTGCCAGCTCACCACGCGAGAGGGAGGCGATGAACACTGAAGCTTTCTTT. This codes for CASSPREREAMNTEAFF. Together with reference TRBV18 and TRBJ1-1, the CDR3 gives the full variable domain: NAGVMQNPRHLVRRRGQEARLRCSPMKGHSHVYWYRQLPEEGLKFMVYLQKENIIDESGMPKERFSAEFPKEGPSILRIQQVVRGDSAAYFCASSPREREAMNTEAFFGQGTRLTVV.

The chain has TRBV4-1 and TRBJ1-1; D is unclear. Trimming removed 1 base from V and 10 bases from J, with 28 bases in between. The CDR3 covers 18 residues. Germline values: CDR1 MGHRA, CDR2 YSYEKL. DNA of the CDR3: TGCGCCAGCAGCCAAGCCGTCCCCAAGGTTAAAAATGGGGAGGGAGCTTTCTTT. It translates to CASSQAVPKVKNGEGAFF.

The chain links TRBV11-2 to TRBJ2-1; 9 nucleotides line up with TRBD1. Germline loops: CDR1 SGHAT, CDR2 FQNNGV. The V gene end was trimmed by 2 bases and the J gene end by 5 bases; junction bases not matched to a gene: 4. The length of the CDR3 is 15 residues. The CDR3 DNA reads TGTGCCAGCAGCTTACAAGGGACAGGGAACAATGAGCAGTTCTTC. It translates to CASSLQGTGNNEQFF. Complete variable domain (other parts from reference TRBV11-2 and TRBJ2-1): EAGVAQSPRYKIIEKRQSVAFWCNPISGHATLYWYQQILGQGPKLLIQFQNNGVVDDSQLPKDRFSAERLKGVDSTLKIQPAKLEDSAVYLCASSLQGTGNNEQFFGPGTRLTVL.

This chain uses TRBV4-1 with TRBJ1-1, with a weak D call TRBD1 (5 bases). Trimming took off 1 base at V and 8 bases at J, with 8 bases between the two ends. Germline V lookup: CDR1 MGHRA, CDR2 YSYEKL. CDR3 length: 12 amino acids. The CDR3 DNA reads TGCGCCAGCAGCCAAGCGGGGGACGAAGCTTTCTTT. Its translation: CASSQAGDEAFF.

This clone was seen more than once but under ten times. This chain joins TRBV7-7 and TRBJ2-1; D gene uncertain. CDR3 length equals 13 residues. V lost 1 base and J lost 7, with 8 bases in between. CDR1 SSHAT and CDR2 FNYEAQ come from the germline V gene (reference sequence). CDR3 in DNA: TGTGCCAGCAGCTTAGATGGCGGTAATGAGCAGTTCTTC. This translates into CASSLDGGNEQFF.

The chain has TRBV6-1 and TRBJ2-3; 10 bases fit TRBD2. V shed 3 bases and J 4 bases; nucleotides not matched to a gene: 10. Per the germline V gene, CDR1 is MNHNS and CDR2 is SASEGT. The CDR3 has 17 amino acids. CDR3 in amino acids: CASSDEWLAGGADTQYF. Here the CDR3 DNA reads TGTGCCAGCAGTGACGAGTGGTTAGCGGGGGGTGCAGATACGCAGTATTTT.

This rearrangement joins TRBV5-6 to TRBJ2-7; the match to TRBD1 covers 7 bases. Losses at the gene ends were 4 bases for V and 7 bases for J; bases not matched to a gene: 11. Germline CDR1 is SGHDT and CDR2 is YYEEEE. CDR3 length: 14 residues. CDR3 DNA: TGTGCCAGCAGCCTCACCCCGACAGGGAAAGAGCAGTACTTC. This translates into CASSLTPTGKEQYF.

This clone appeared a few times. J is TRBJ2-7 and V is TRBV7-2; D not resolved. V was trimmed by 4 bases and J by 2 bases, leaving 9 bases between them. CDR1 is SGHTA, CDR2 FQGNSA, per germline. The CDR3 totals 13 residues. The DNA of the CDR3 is TGTGCCAGCAGCTCCCCGGGTCCCTACGAGCAGTACGTC. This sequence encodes CASSSPGPYEQYV.

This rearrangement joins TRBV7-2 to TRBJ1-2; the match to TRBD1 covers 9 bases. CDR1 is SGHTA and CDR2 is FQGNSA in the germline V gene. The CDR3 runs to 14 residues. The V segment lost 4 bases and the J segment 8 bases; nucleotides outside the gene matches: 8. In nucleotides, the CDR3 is TGTGCCAGCAGCTCTGGAGGGACAGGGACGGGCTACACCTTC. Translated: CASSSGGTGTGYTF.

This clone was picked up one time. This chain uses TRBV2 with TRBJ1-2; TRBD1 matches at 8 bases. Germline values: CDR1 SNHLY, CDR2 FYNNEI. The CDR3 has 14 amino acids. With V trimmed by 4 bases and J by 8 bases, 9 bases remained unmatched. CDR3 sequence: CASSADRGLFGYTF. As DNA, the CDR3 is TGTGCCAGCAGTGCCGACAGGGGCCTCTTCGGCTACACCTTC.

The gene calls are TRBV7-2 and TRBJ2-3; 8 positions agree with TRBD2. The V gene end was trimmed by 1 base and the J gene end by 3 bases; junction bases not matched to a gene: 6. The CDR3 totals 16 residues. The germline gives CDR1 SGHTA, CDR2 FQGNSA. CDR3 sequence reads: CASSLGRTGGTDTQYF. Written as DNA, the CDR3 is TGTGCCAGCAGCTTAGGCCGAACGGGGGGGACAGATACGCAGTATTTT.